The 26 T cell receptor beta chains below all came from one sample that was sequenced in a study of cytomegalovirus exposure and HLA in healthy donors. Use of 60 Vbeta and 13 Jbeta primers characterized the PCR. Repertoires were generated with immunoSEQ multiplex PCR, while TCRdb's copy carries only in-frame clones and drops some. This table holds 65,000 to 100,000 clones, 60% to 80% found once. Sequences were obtained from PBMCs. These receptors were obtained from a female donor in good health and CMV-seronegative.

The J gene is TRBJ2-6, the V gene TRBV28; 7 nucleotides align to TRBD2. The germline gives CDR1 MDHEN, CDR2 SYDVKM. This CDR3 is built from 16 residues. With 5 bases clipped from V and 1 base from J, the junction kept 5 bases outside the gene matches. The CDR3 sequence is CASSPREGSGANVLTF. CDR3 in DNA: TGTGCCAGCAGTCCCAGGGAGGGTTCTGGGGCCAACGTCCTGACTTTC.

Comment on this clone: The limits of the CDR3 on the DNA are not certain, so only TCRdb's listed CDR3 is given. The CDR3 protein is CAWAGGSGRTFF. The rearrangement uses TRBV30 and TRBJ1-1; the listed D gene, TRBD1, was not tested against the DNA. The CDR3 comprises 12 residues, both ends counted. CDR1 and CDR2 (germline): GTSNPN, SVGIG (reference sequence).

As DNA, the CDR3 is TGCAGCGTTGACGGGACTAGCGGGAGAGCTTGGGAGCAGTTCTTC. Protein sequence: CSVDGTSGRAWEQFF. The chain combines TRBV29-1 with TRBJ2-1; 14 bases align to TRBD2. The CDR3 loop spans 15 amino acids. Germline values: CDR1 SQVTM, CDR2 ANQGSEA. The V and J ends lost 3 bases and 10 bases, in that order; junction bases with no gene match: 8.

This clone was observed a few times. The chain couples TRBV6-5 to TRBJ1-3; D perhaps matches TRBD1 (6 bases). Per germline, CDR1 MNHEY and CDR2 SVGAGI. Trimming stripped 10 bases from V and 2 bases from J, with 12 bases between. The CDR3 runs to 13 residues. This CDR3 reads CATKGGAGNTIYF. The DNA of the CDR3 is TGTGCCACCAAGGGGGGGGCTGGAAACACCATATATTTT.

The gene calls are TRBV7-2 and TRBJ2-5; the D gene is possibly TRBD1 (5 bases). Germline-derived CDR1 and CDR2 are SGHTA and FQGNSA. The CDR3 loop spans 15 amino acids. V lost 1 base and J lost 2, with 11 bases in between. As DNA, the CDR3 is TGTGCCAGCAGCTTAGAGAAGGGGTTTCAAGAGACCCAGTACTTC. Translated: CASSLEKGFQETQYF.

The CDR3 DNA is TGTGCCACTTTGGCCCGTCAGGACACTGAAGCTTTCTTT. Translating gives CATLARQDTEAFF. The J gene is TRBJ1-1, the V gene TRBV10-3, with D hard to call. V was trimmed by 10 bases and J by 3 bases, leaving 15 bases between them. This CDR3 contains 13 residues. Germline lookup yields CDR1 ENHRY and CDR2 SYGVKD.

The count of this clone is one. The chain couples TRBV19 to TRBJ2-1; D is possibly TRBD2 (6 bases). The CDR3 is 14 amino acids. V was trimmed by 4 bases and J by 5 bases, leaving 12 bases between them. Germline CDR1 reads LNHDA; CDR2 reads SQIVND (reference sequence). CDR3 sequence: CASSTPWGDNEQFF. Here the CDR3 DNA reads TGTGCCAGTAGTACCCCCTGGGGGGACAATGAGCAGTTCTTC.

The rearrangement uses TRBV6-5 and TRBJ1-2; the D gene is possibly TRBD1 (5 bases). Trimming pared 6 bases from V and 5 bases from J, leaving 13 bases between. Germline CDR1 is MNHEY and CDR2 is SVGAGI. This CDR3 spans 13 amino acids. CDR3 residues: CASSPPRGYGYTF. The CDR3 DNA is TGTGCCAGCAGCCCCCCTCGGGGGTATGGCTACACCTTC.

V gene TRBV7-9 combines with J gene TRBJ2-1; 9 bases fit TRBD2. The J segment lost 2 bases and the V segment lost 1 base, leaving 0 bases of the junction unmatched. This CDR3 has 15 residues. CDR1 is SEHNR and CDR2 is FQNEAQ in the germline V gene (reference sequence). CDR3 loop: CASSLGGGAYNEQFF. CDR3 in DNA: TGTGCCAGCAGCTTAGGCGGGGGGGCCTACAATGAGCAGTTCTTC. The full variable domain, in which reference TRBV7-9 and TRBJ2-1 provide the parts outside the CDR3, is DTGVSQNPRHKITKRGQNVTFRCDPISEHNRLYWYRQTLGQGPEFLTYFQNEAQLEKSRLLSDRFSAERPKGSFSTLEIQRTEQGDSAMYLCASSLGGGAYNEQFFGPGTRLTVL.

This rearrangement joins TRBV7-2 to TRBJ1-6; 10 bases agree with TRBD1. The CDR3 spans 16 residues. V was pared by 0 bases and J by 11 bases, with 7 bases of the junction left unmatched. Germline V lookup: CDR1 SGHTA, CDR2 FQGNSA. The CDR3 DNA follows: TGTGCCAGCAGCTTAGCCGCGGGACAGGGGAGGGCACCCCTCCACTTT. Its protein is CASSLAAGQGRAPLHF.

The J gene is TRBJ1-1, the V gene TRBV6-5; weak D call: TRBD1 (6 bases). V was clipped by 2 bases and J by 1 base, with 11 bases between them. The V gene's germline CDR1 is MNHEY and CDR2 SVGAGI. The CDR3 has 15 amino acids. The CDR3 here is CASSYGSTGNTEAFF. Written as DNA, the CDR3 is TGTGCCAGCAGTTACGGGTCGACAGGGAACACTGAAGCTTTCTTT.

The chain is built from TRBV12-5 and TRBJ1-5; D call uncertain. V gave up 4 bases and J gave up 0 bases, with 4 bases separating them. The CDR3 is made up of 13 amino acids. Germline values: CDR1 LGHNT, CDR2 FRNRAP. CDR3 coding DNA: TGTGCTAGTGGTTCAGGTAGCAATCAGCCCCAGCATTTT. Protein: CASGSGSNQPQHF.

The V gene is TRBV7-6, the J gene TRBJ2-5, with TRBD1 as a possible D gene (5 bases). Between the trimmed V and J ends, which lost 5 bases and 4 bases, there was a span of 17 bases. The V gene's germline CDR1 is SGHVS and CDR2 FNYEAQ. CDR3 size: 15 residues. The CDR3 region is CASSPKYSRAETQYF. DNA for the CDR3: TGTGCCAGCAGCCCCAAATATTCCAGGGCAGAGACCCAGTACTTC.

The chain is built from TRBV4-3 and TRBJ2-3; 11 nucleotides align to TRBD2. The V gene's germline CDR1 is LGHNA and CDR2 YSLEER. After removal of 9 bases from V and 0 bases from J, the junction contained 8 bases not matched to a gene. The CDR3 has 16 amino acids. The CDR3 here is CASSASGGPSTDTQYF. CDR3 DNA: TGCGCCAGTTCGGCTAGCGGGGGGCCGAGCACAGATACGCAGTATTTT.

The CDR3 DNA follows: TGTGCCAGCAGCTTAGGGACAGGGGGCGCTAGGGACATTCAGTACTTC. Translation gives CASSLGTGGARDIQYF. The rearrangement links TRBV11-3 to TRBJ2-4; 11 bases agree with TRBD1. The CDR3 totals 16 residues. J gave up 8 bases and V 1 base, and 7 bases lay outside the gene matches. Germline V gives CDR1 SGHNT, CDR2 YENEEA.

This chain links TRBV6-6 with TRBJ1-4; tentative D call: TRBD1 (6 bases). There are 15 residues in the CDR3. Trimming cost V 5 bases and J 3 bases, with 13 bases left between them. CDR1 is MNHNY and CDR2 is SVGAGI in the germline V gene (reference sequence). This CDR3 reads CASSLQGRSNEKLFF. The CDR3 DNA follows: TGTGCCAGCAGTCTACAGGGACGTTCTAATGAAAAACTGTTTTTT.

J is TRBJ2-7 and V is TRBV6-5; the match to TRBD1 covers 9 bases. V dropped 4 bases and J dropped 4; count of bases not matched to a gene: 5. CDR1 and CDR2 (germline): MNHEY, SVGAGI. The CDR3 runs to 14 residues. The CDR3 DNA is TGTGCCAGCAGTTTGCCGGGACAGGGATACGAGCAGTACTTC. Encoded protein: CASSLPGQGYEQYF.

This rearrangement joins TRBV14 to TRBJ2-3; maybe TRBD2 (7 bases). CDR1 SGHDN and CDR2 FVKESK come from the germline V gene. Trimming cost V 5 bases and J 3 bases, with 15 bases left between them. CDR3 length: 15 residues. The CDR3 region is CASSSGGRMTDTQYF. CDR3 DNA sequence: TGTGCCAGCAGCTCCGGGGGGCGGATGACAGATACGCAGTATTTT.

This clone was seen just once. As DNA, the CDR3 is TGTGCCAGCAGCTCTTCTTTAGACACCGGGGAGCTGTTTTTT. Amino acids: CASSSSLDTGELFF. The J gene is TRBJ2-2, the V gene TRBV11-2; unclear D gene. Germline loops: CDR1 SGHAT, CDR2 FQNNGV. V lost 4 bases to trimming and J lost 3 bases, with 9 bases between them. This CDR3 has 14 residues. The variable domain in full, with the rest retrieved from reference TRBV11-2 and TRBJ2-2, is EAGVAQSPRYKIIEKRQSVAFWCNPISGHATLYWYQQILGQGPKLLIQFQNNGVVDDSQLPKDRFSAERLKGVDSTLKIQPAKLEDSAVYLCASSSSLDTGELFFGEGSRLTVL.

The rearrangement links TRBV28 to TRBJ1-5; TRBD1 might be the D (6 bases). Per germline, CDR1 MDHEN and CDR2 SYDVKM. V dropped 6 bases and J dropped 5 bases, with 14 bases sitting between them. This CDR3 is 14 amino acids long. CDR3 sequence (DNA): TGTGCCAGCAGGGACAGTGGCATCTATCAGCCCCAGCATTTT. It is translated as CASRDSGIYQPQHF.

This chain connects TRBV30 to TRBJ1-4; D ambiguous. The CDR3 is 12 residues long. Germline values: CDR1 GTSNPN, CDR2 SVGIG (reference sequence). Trimming removed 4 bases at V and 0 bases at J, with 3 bases between. The CDR3 DNA reads as TGTGCCTGGACAGCAACTAATGAAAAACTGTTTTTT. It codes for CAWTATNEKLFF.

This clone occurred once. V usage is TRBV4-1 and J usage is TRBJ1-3; D is uncertain. This CDR3 contains 15 residues. Deletions cut 1 base from V and 2 bases from J, with 9 bases between. Germline loops: CDR1 MGHRA, CDR2 YSYEKL. The CDR3 region has the DNA TGCGCCAGCAGCCAAGTAGATTCGCCTGGAAACACCATATATTTT. It translates to CASSQVDSPGNTIYF.

The table lists this clone with a few counts. The CDR3 region is CASSLYRTGAPYEQYF. Written as DNA, the CDR3 is TGTGCCAGCAGCTTGTATCGGACAGGTGCTCCCTACGAGCAGTACTTC. The chain couples TRBV5-6 to TRBJ2-7; 7 positions match TRBD1. The germline V gene has CDR1 SGHDT and CDR2 YYEEEE. Trimming removed 1 base from V and 2 bases from J; junction bases left unmatched: 9. This CDR3 comprises 16 residues.

To note about this clone: The germline gene is not matched at one end of the junction; a read error may be the cause. The chain recombines TRBV13 with TRBJ2-7; D assignment may be TRBD1 or TRBD2 (5 bases each). Germline V lookup: CDR1 PRHDT, CDR2 FYEKMQ (reference sequence). The CDR3 is 13 residues long. CDR3 nucleotides: TGTGCCAGCAGCGTAGGGACCGCCGGGGAGCAGTACTTC. Translation: CASSVGTAGEQYF.

This clone was seen a few times. The chain employs TRBV7-2 and TRBJ2-3; 11 bases fit TRBD2. Trimming took 6 bases from V and 2 from J; bases not matched to a gene: 7. The CDR3 runs 16 residues. The germline V gene has CDR1 SGHTA and CDR2 FQGNSA. CDR3 in amino acids: CASSPLAGGITDTQYF. The CDR3 bases are TGTGCCAGCAGTCCTCTAGCGGGGGGAATCACAGATACGCAGTATTTT.

The J gene is TRBJ2-1, the V gene TRBV5-4; 11 bases line up with TRBD2. Germline lookup yields CDR1 SGHNT and CDR2 YYREEE (reference sequence). Losses at the gene ends were 5 bases for V and 5 bases for J; bases not matched to a gene: 6. The CDR3 contains 15 residues. The CDR3 DNA is TGTGCCAGCAGAACCGGGACTAGCGGAAACAATGAGCAGTTCTTC. This gives the protein CASRTGTSGNNEQFF.